This TCR beta chain was documented in a study of T cell clones after liver transplantation. Germline values: CDR1 SGHTS, CDR2 YDEGEE. The V gene end was trimmed by 8 bases and the J gene end by 5 bases; junction bases not matched to a gene: 12. The CDR3 consists of 14 residues. Sequencing was performed with immunoSEQ multiplex PCR; in TCRdb, only in-frame clones are kept and a portion is missing. The table records 20,000 to 25,000 clones, approximately 80% of them present only once. This chain uses TRBV5-8 with TRBJ2-7, with 8 bases aligning to TRBD1. This sequence was found in a human patient who received a liver transplant. Part of the T cells may come from the graft donor. The material was CD8+ T cells from blood, obtained around 52 months after liver transplant. In nucleotides, the CDR3 is TGTGCCAGGGAATCGACAGGGGCGGACAACGAGCAGTACTTC. This gives the protein CARESTGADNEQYF.